These 27 T cell receptor beta chains were all obtained from the same sample, sequenced in a study of cytomegalovirus exposure and HLA in healthy donors. Use of 60 Vbeta and 13 Jbeta primers characterized the PCR. The repertoire was sequenced with immunoSEQ multiplex PCR; TCRdb's copy has only in-frame clones and lacks some. Of roughly 130,000 clones detected, around three quarters appear once; the ten largest clones hold just over 2.5%. Input material: PBMCs. The receptor source for this set is a man aged 25-45 years in good health and CMV-seronegative.

This chain connects TRBV6-5 to TRBJ2-5; maybe TRBD2 (5 bases). V lost 6 bases and J 1 base, leaving 6 bases between the germline ends. Germline V CDR1 and CDR2: MNHEY, SVGAGI. The CDR3 sequence is 12 residues long. Written as DNA, the CDR3 is TGTGCCAGCAGCGGGATCCAAGAGACCCAGTACTTC. Its translation: CASSGIQETQYF.

The chain joins TRBV19 to TRBJ2-4, with 8 bases that match TRBD2. The ends lost 10 bases at V and 5 bases at J; junction bases unmatched: 7. CDR1 is LNHDA, CDR2 SQIVND, per germline (reference sequence). The CDR3 sequence is 13 residues long. The CDR3 sequence: CATLREGENIQYF. In DNA, the CDR3 is TGTGCCACCCTACGGGAGGGGGAAAACATTCAGTACTTC.

The CDR3 region is CASSIQGSSDTQYF. CDR3 coding DNA: TGTGCCAGTAGTATTCAGGGGTCGTCAGATACGCAGTATTTT. This chain links TRBV19 with TRBJ2-3; TRBD1 is a possible D gene (6 bases). The V end was cut by 3 bases, the J end by 4 bases, with 11 bases between. The germline gives CDR1 LNHDA, CDR2 SQIVND (reference sequence). CDR3 length: 14 amino acids.

The rearrangement uses TRBV27 and TRBJ2-7; D is ambiguous. Germline lookup yields CDR1 MNHEY and CDR2 SMNVEV (reference sequence). This CDR3 contains 12 residues. Deletions cut 4 bases from V and 3 bases from J, with 7 bases between. CDR3 DNA sequence: TGTGCCAGCAGTTCCCTCGGCTACGAGCAGTACTTC. Translated: CASSSLGYEQYF.

The chain joins TRBV11-2 to TRBJ2-1, with TRBD2 identical over 8 bases. Germline assignment: CDR1 SGHAT and CDR2 FQNNGV. V shed 4 bases, J shed 2 bases, and the junction held 4 bases outside the gene matches. There are 15 residues in the CDR3. This CDR3 is CASSYQREPYNEQFF. In DNA form, the CDR3 reads TGTGCCAGCAGCTACCAGCGGGAGCCCTACAATGAGCAGTTCTTC.

The chain has TRBV5-1 and TRBJ2-5, with 9 bases identical to TRBD2. Trimming removed 0 bases from V and 4 bases from J; junction bases left unmatched: 1. The CDR3 covers 14 residues. Germline values: CDR1 SGHRS, CDR2 YFSETQ. The CDR3 nucleotides are TGCGCCAGCAGCTTGGTAGCGGGAGTAGAGACCCAGTACTTC. It specifies CASSLVAGVETQYF.

The rearrangement uses TRBV9 and TRBJ2-7, with TRBD2 matching over 9 bases. The CDR3 length is 15 residues. The V segment lost 0 bases and the J segment 3 bases; nucleotides outside the gene matches: 4. The germline CDR1 and CDR2 sequences are SGDLS and YYNGEE. The CDR3 nucleotides are TGTGCCAGCAGCGTAGGGTTTAGCGGGAGCTACGAGCAGTACTTC. Amino acid sequence: CASSVGFSGSYEQYF.

V gene TRBV27 combines with J gene TRBJ1-1; 8 bases are a match to TRBD1. Germline V gene data show CDR1 as MNHEY and CDR2 as SMNVEV (reference sequence). The CDR3 consists of 17 residues. V was clipped by 0 bases and J by 4 bases; unmatched bases: 10. The CDR3 bases are TGTGCCAGCAGTTTATCCGGACAGGGAGGTTTGGGCACTGAAGCTTTCTTT. This encodes CASSLSGQGGLGTEAFF.

About this clone itself: A read error may explain this, as a much larger clone is one base away. The chain uses TRBV2 and TRBJ2-6; D is undetermined. Germline lookup yields CDR1 SNHLY and CDR2 FYNNEI. CDR3 length equals 15 residues. The germline V and J ends were trimmed by 3 bases and 0 bases, with 6 bases remaining between them. CDR3 bases: TGTGCCAGCAGTGAGGAGAGCTCTGGGGCCAACGTCCTGACTTTC. It codes for CASSEESSGANVLTF.

The chain has TRBV7-3 and TRBJ1-2; a weak D match, TRBD1 (6 bases). The germline gives CDR1 SGHTA, CDR2 FQGTGA. The CDR3 is 13 amino acids. V lost 5 bases and J lost 7, with 14 bases in between. The CDR3 loop reads CASSRTELGGYTF. The CDR3 region has the DNA TGTGCCAGCAGCCGGACAGAACTAGGTGGCTACACCTTC.

CDR3 sequence: CASSLTGGRGQETQYF. The CDR3 bases are TGTGCCAGCAGCTTGACAGGGGGTAGGGGGCAAGAGACCCAGTACTTC. This chain joins TRBV7-9 and TRBJ2-5, with 9 bases fitting TRBD1. CDR3 size: 16 residues. Per germline, CDR1 SEHNR and CDR2 FQNEAQ (reference sequence). Trimming cost V 3 bases and J 2 bases; bases outside gene matches: 7. The variable domain in full, completed from reference TRBV7-9 and TRBJ2-5, reads DTGVSQNPRHKITKRGQNVTFRCDPISEHNRLYWYRQTLGQGPEFLTYFQNEAQLEKSRLLSDRFSAERPKGSFSTLEIQRTEQGDSAMYLCASSLTGGRGQETQYFGPGTRLLVL.

Comment on this clone: Relative to the germline gene, one junction end is altered; a read error may explain this. The rearrangement uses TRBV5-1 and TRBJ2-1, with 8 bases fitting TRBD2. Germline V CDR1 and CDR2: SGHRS, YFSETQ. This CDR3 is 12 amino acids long. CDR3 DNA: TGCGCCAGCAGCTTTAGCGGGAATGCGCAGTTCTTC. This sequence encodes CASSFSGNAQFF.

This chain connects TRBV6-6 to TRBJ2-5; D is uncertain. The CDR3 has 14 amino acids. Germline lookup yields CDR1 MNHNY and CDR2 SVGAGI (reference sequence). Between the trimmed V and J ends, which lost 0 bases and 5 bases, there was a span of 10 bases. Written as DNA, the CDR3 is TGTGCCAGCAGTTACTCGAATAGGCGGGAGACCCAGTACTTC. This gives the protein CASSYSNRRETQYF.

This clone turned up a few times. V is TRBV4-3 and J is TRBJ2-3; 9 positions agree with TRBD2. Looked up from germline, CDR1 is LGHNA and CDR2 is YSLEER. The length of the CDR3 is 17 residues. The V and J ends lost 0 bases and 1 base, in that order; junction bases with no gene match: 5. The CDR3 DNA reads TGCGCCAGCAGCCAAGATCTTCGACTAGCGGGCACAGATACGCAGTATTTT. This gives the protein CASSQDLRLAGTDTQYF.

A word on this clone: The junction differs from germline at one of its ends, possibly a read error. The chain is built from TRBV27 and TRBJ2-3; a weak D match, TRBD1 (6 bases). The length of the CDR3 is 13 residues. Per the germline V gene, CDR1 is MNHEY and CDR2 is SMNVEV (reference sequence). CDR3 coding DNA: TGTGCCAGCAGTTTTGGGGGCCGGGATACGCGGTATTTT. Encoded protein: CASSFGGRDTRYF.

There are a few counts of this clone. The rearrangement uses TRBV5-4 and TRBJ1-1, with no clear D. The length of the CDR3 is 14 residues. Trimming removed 2 bases at V and 4 bases at J, with 12 bases between. Germline V lookup: CDR1 SGHNT, CDR2 YYREEE (reference sequence). The DNA of the CDR3 is TGTGCCAGCAGCTTTGAGGGTGGCGGCACTGAAGCTTTCTTT. As protein: CASSFEGGGTEAFF.

The chain is built from TRBV6-5 and TRBJ2-7; D may be TRBD1 (6 bases). The CDR3 covers 14 residues. V shed 4 bases and J shed 0 bases, with 10 bases lying between them. CDR1 is MNHEY, CDR2 SVGAGI, per germline. CDR3 DNA sequence: TGTGCCAGCAGTTCATTCAGGGGCTCCTACGAGCAGTACTTC. It yields the protein CASSSFRGSYEQYF.

V and J are TRBV4-1 and TRBJ1-1, with 12 positions matching TRBD1. Germline CDR1 reads MGHRA; CDR2 reads YSYEKL. There are 16 residues in the CDR3. V gave up 1 base and J gave up 5 bases; unmatched junction bases: 5. Here the CDR3 reads CASSQGLGQGATEAFF. CDR3 DNA sequence: TGCGCCAGCAGCCAAGGATTGGGACAGGGGGCGACTGAAGCTTTCTTT.

The J gene is TRBJ2-3, the V gene TRBV29-1; no reliable D call. The V end lost 6 bases, the J end lost 4 bases, and 8 bases lay between the germline ends. The CDR3 is 11 residues long. Germline CDR1 SQVTM, CDR2 ANQGSEA. CDR3 in DNA: TGCAGCGTAGAGTTCGCAGATACGCAGTATTTT. Its translation: CSVEFADTQYF.

J is TRBJ1-5 and V is TRBV28; 7 nucleotides match TRBD1. The trim removed 8 bases at V and 7 bases at J, leaving 5 bases unmatched. Germline CDR1 and CDR2: MDHEN and SYDVKM. This CDR3 contains 12 residues. CDR3 nucleotides: TGTGCCAGCGGGGACAGCCGGCAGCCCCAGCATTTT. It yields the protein CASGDSRQPQHF. Full variable domain (rest looked up from reference TRBV28 and TRBJ1-5): DVKVTQSSRYLVKRTGEKVFLECVQDMDHENMFWYRQDPGLGLRLIYFSYDVKMKEKGDIPEGYSVSREKKERFSLILESASTNQTSMYLCASGDSRQPQHFGDGTRLSIL.

The CDR3 loop reads CASSESVGPTPTYEQYF. The CDR3 bases are TGCGCCAGCAGTGAGTCTGTGGGGCCCACCCCCACCTACGAGCAGTACTTC. This chain connects TRBV10-1 to TRBJ2-7; D might be TRBD1 (5 bases). Per the germline V gene, CDR1 is WNHNN and CDR2 is SYGVQD (reference sequence). The germline V and J ends were trimmed by 0 bases and 2 bases, with 17 bases remaining between them. The CDR3 length is 17 residues.

The rearrangement uses TRBV18 and TRBJ2-7, with D possibly being TRBD1 (5 bases). The germline V gene encodes CDR1 KGHSH and CDR2 LQKENI. The CDR3 spans 13 residues. Trimming shortened V by 4 bases and J by 5 bases, and 12 bases separated the two germline ends. The DNA of the CDR3 is TGTGCCAGCTCACAGGGGCCCAGGGACGAGCAGTACTTC. Translating it yields CASSQGPRDEQYF.

This clone was seen a few times. The chain couples TRBV6-5 to TRBJ1-1; maybe TRBD1 (6 bases). Germline V gene lookup returns CDR1 MNHEY and CDR2 SVGAGI. The CDR3 has 16 amino acids. V was shortened by 2 bases and J by 1 base, with 14 bases between the two germline ends. The CDR3 sequence: CASSYGGGGENTEAFF. The CDR3 bases are TGTGCCAGCAGTTACGGTGGTGGGGGCGAGAACACTGAAGCTTTCTTT.

This clone has only one observation. V and J are TRBV28 and TRBJ1-4, with a possible D match to TRBD1 (6 bases). This CDR3 region has 13 residues. CDR1 MDHEN and CDR2 SYDVKM come from the germline V gene. With 8 bases removed from V and 6 bases from J, the gap between germline ends came to 13 bases. The CDR3 loop is CASQQGLDEKLFF. CDR3 in DNA: TGTGCCAGCCAACAGGGCCTGGATGAAAAACTGTTTTTT.

This sequence joins TRBV5-1 and TRBJ2-7; a weak D match, TRBD2 (7 bases). CDR3 length: 14 amino acids. Germline V gene data show CDR1 as SGHRS and CDR2 as YFSETQ. With 5 bases removed from V and 6 bases from J, the gap between germline ends came to 18 bases. The chain's CDR3 is CASSQQGGGVEQYF. In DNA form, the CDR3 reads TGCGCCAGCAGTCAACAGGGAGGGGGGGTCGAGCAGTACTTC.

In its sample, this clone was seen once. V is TRBV6-1 and J is TRBJ2-7; 9 bases agree with TRBD1. Trimming cost V 4 bases and J 4 bases; bases outside gene matches: 2. This CDR3 contains 13 residues. Germline V gene sequence: CDR1 MNHNS, CDR2 SASEGT. CDR3 DNA: TGTGCCAGCAGTGCGGACAGGGGTTACGAGCAGTACTTC. It codes for CASSADRGYEQYF.

This rearrangement joins TRBV19 to TRBJ2-2; D is possibly TRBD2 (5 bases). The CDR3 is 16 residues long. From germline, CDR1 is LNHDA and CDR2 SQIVND (reference sequence). The V end lost 3 bases, the J end lost 4 bases, and 15 bases lay between the germline ends. This CDR3 is CASSILWQTITGELFF. The CDR3 DNA follows: TGTGCCAGTAGTATCCTGTGGCAGACTATCACCGGGGAGCTGTTTTTT.